This T cell receptor (beta chain) was obtained from a study of T cells after posttransplantation cyclophosphamide. Trimming cost V 5 bases and J 7 bases, with 9 bases left between them. This CDR3 is 12 amino acids long. Germline V gives CDR1 MNHEY, CDR2 SVGAGI. Sampled 1 year posttransplant, controls received myeloablative marrow transplants, methotrexate and a calcineurin inhibitor. Overall study results and limits: Recipient CMV seropositivity and CMV reactivation strongly tracked TRB clonality. TRB overlap between skin or GI tissue T cells and blood was limited. Donor CD8+ memory clones often dominated recipient blood repertoires at later times.

Only in-frame clones appear in the TCRdb table, and some are missing; sequencing was by immunoSEQ multiplex PCR. Among about 21,000 clones listed, 70% to 90% were seen once. Worth noting for this clone: Its antigen is not known.

This sequence joins TRBV6-5 and TRBJ1-5; D gene unclear. The specimen comprised PBMCs, sampled about 13 months after allogeneic stem cell transplant with calcineurin inhibitor and methotrexate. This receptor was taken from a female patient under 45 who received an allogeneic stem cell transplant from an unrelated donor, was CMV-positive, and had acute and chronic GVHD. The T cells may come from the graft donor. The CDR3 nucleotides read TGTGCCAGCAGTGTGTCGTCCCAGCCCCAGCATTTT. Translated, it gives CASSVSSQPQHF.